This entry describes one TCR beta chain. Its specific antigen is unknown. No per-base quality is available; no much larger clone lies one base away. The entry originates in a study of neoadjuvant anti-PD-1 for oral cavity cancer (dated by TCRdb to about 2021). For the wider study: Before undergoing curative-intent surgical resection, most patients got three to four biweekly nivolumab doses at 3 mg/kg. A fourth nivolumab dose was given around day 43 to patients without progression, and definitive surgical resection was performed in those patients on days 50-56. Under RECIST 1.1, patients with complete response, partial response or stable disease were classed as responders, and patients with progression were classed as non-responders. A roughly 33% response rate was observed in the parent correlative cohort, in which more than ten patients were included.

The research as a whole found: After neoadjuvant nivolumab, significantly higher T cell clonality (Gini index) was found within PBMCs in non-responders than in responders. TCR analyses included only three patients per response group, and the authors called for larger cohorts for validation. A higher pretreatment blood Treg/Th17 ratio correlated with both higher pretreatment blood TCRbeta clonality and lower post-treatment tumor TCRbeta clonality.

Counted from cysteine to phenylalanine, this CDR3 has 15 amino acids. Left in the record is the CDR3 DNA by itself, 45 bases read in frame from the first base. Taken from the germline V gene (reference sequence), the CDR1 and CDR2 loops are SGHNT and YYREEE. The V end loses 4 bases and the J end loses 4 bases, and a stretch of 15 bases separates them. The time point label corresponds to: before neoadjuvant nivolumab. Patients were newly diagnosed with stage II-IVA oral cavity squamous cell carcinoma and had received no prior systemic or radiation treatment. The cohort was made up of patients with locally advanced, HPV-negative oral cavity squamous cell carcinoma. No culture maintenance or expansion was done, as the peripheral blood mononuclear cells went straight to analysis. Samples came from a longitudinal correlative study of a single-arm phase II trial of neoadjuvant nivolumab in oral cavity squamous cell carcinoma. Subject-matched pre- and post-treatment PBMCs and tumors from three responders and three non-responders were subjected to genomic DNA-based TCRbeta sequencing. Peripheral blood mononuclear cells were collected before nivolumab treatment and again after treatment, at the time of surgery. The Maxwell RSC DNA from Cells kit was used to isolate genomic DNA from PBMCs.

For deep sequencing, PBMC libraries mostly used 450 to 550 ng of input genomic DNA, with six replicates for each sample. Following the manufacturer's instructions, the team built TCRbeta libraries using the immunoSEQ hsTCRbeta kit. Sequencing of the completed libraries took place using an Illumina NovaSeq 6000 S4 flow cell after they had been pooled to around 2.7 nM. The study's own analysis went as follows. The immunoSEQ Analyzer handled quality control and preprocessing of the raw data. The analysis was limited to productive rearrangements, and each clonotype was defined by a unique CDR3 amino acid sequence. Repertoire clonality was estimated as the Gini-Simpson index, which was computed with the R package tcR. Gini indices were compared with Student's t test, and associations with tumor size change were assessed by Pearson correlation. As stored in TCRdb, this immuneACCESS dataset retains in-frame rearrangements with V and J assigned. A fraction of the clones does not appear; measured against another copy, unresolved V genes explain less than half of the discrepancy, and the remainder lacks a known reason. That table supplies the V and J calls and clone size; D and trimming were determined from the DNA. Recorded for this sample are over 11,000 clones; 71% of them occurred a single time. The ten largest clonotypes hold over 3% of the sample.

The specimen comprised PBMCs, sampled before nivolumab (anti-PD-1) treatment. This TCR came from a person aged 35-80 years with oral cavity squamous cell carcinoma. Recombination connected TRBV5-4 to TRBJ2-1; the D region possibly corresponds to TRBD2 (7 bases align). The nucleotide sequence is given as TGTGCCAGCAGCAAAACAGGGAGGGGGTACAATGAGCAGTTCTTC. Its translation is CASSKTGRGYNEQFF.